The clone carrying this T cell receptor beta chain was detected many times. Its antigen remains unidentified. The sample comes from a study of blood T cells in healthy people across ages. Whole-study findings and limits: Expanded clonotype shifts may have been confounded, as the donors had an unknown CMV status. In these data, TCR beta diversity tracked strongly with naive T cell percentage.

The V gene lost 3 bases and the J gene lost 2 bases, with 14 bases spanning the gap. CDR3 length: 15 residues. CDR1 is MGHDK, CDR2 SYGVNS, per germline. Combining a sample-barcoded 5' primer with a J-beta primer mix, a second PCR ran for roughly 7 to 12 cycles. Each cDNA molecule was tagged by a template-switch adaptor that had 12 random nucleotides. A single record per CDR3 protein comes from TCRdb applying MiXCR to the 5' RACE reads. The table records 650,000 to 1,000,000 distinct CDR3 sequences, around 34% of them present only once. The specimen sequenced was blood. The clonotype was recovered from a man aged 18 to 29 in good health. The V and J genes are TRBV25-1 and TRBJ2-7, with TRBD1 as a possible D gene (6 bases). In DNA, the CDR3 is TGTGCCAGCAGTGACCTACAGGGAATTCCCTACGAGCAGTACTTC. As protein: CASSDLQGIPYEQYF.